This T cell receptor (beta chain) is drawn from a study of T cell changes during pregnancy in multiple sclerosis. The ends lost 6 bases at V and 3 bases at J; junction bases unmatched: 10. The germline V gene encodes CDR1 SGHAT and CDR2 FQNNGV. The CDR3 has 15 residues. Profiled with immunoSEQ multiplex PCR; TCRdb holds only in-frame clones, not every one. The repertoire includes roughly 29,000 clones, approximately 94% of them detected once, and approximately 6% sits in the top ten. Sequencing used CD8+ T cells from peripheral blood mononuclear cells, obtained before pregnancy. This receptor was obtained from a female donor with multiple sclerosis, enrolled in a pregnancy study. The chain is built from TRBV11-2 and TRBJ2-5, with 7 positions matching TRBD2. CDR3 in DNA: TGTGCCAGCAGTCCCATCGGGAGCGGGGAAGAGACCCAGTACTTC. It yields the protein CASSPIGSGEETQYF.